These T cell receptor beta chains were read from a single sample in a study of blood T cells in healthy people across ages. TCRdb used MiXCR to reprocess the 5' RACE reads, holding one entry per CDR3 protein. The sample yields hundreds of thousands of distinct CDR3 sequences, around 41% seen once. Sequencing used blood. The receptors derive from a man older than 75 in good health. Both conserved end residues are part of each CDR3. Fields, in order: clone size, D gene, V gene, J gene, CDR3 protein, CDR3 DNA. D genes are given only for firm matches. Size tells how often a clone was seen (once, few, many) or the class of an expanded clone, and some rows leave it out.

>many|TRBD1|TRBV4-3|TRBJ1-1
CASSQDTGGTEAFF
TGCGCCAGCAGCCAAGATACAGGGGGGACTGAAGCTTTCTTT
>NA|NA|TRBV10-3|TRBJ2-5
CAISEGQETQYF
TGTGCCATCAGTGAAGGGCAAGAGACCCAGTACTTC
>few|NA|TRBV20-1|TRBJ2-1
CSAYDYEQFF
TGCAGTGCTTATGACTATGAGCAGTTCTTC
>many|TRBD2|TRBV20-1|TRBJ2-7
CSVPEVTSGSYEQYF
TGCAGTGTCCCGGAGGTGACTAGCGGGAGTTACGAGCAGTACTTC
>many|NA|TRBV27|TRBJ1-2
CASSLTAGLGGYTF
TGTGCCAGCAGTCTGACGGCCGGACTGGGCGGCTACACCTTC
>NA|TRBD1|TRBV30|TRBJ1-1
CAWSPDRDSEAFF
TGTGCCTGGAGCCCCGACAGGGACTCTGAAGCTTTCTTT
>NA|TRBD2|TRBV11-1|TRBJ2-1
CVTAGRSTPTKGLAAAGDEQFF
TGTGTCACCGCCGGCCGATCAACACCAACAAAGGGACTAGCGGCTGCCGGGGATGAGCAGTTCTTC
>NA|TRBD1|TRBV5-5|TRBJ1-4
CASSSHGTGGALFF
TGTGCCAGCAGCTCACATGGGACAGGGGGCGCACTGTTTTTT
>NA|TRBD2|TRBV10-2|TRBJ2-5
CASSGGFFETQYF
TGCGCCAGCTCCGGGGGGTTTTTTGAGACCCAGTACTTC
>medium-sized|NA|TRBV27|TRBJ2-7
CASSLEPRQSYEQYF
TGTGCCAGCAGTTTAGAACCCCGGCAGAGCTACGAGCAGTACTTC
>NA|TRBD2|TRBV27|TRBJ2-7
CASSPGTSFEILYEQYF
TGTGCCAGCAGTCCCGGGACTAGCTTTGAGATTTTATACGAGCAGTACTTC
>NA|TRBD1|TRBV7-6|TRBJ2-3
CASSLAPGQRTDTQYF
TGTGCCAGCAGCTTAGCTCCGGGACAGCGAACAGATACGCAGTATTTT
>once|NA|TRBV6-5|TRBJ1-1
CASRRDQMKNTEAFF
TGTGCCAGCAGGCGGGATCAGATGAAGAACACTGAAGCTTTCTTT
>NA|TRBD2|TRBV3-1|TRBJ2-3
CASSQGGDYTDTQYF
TGTGCCAGCAGCCAAGGTGGGGACTACACAGATACGCAGTATTTT
>NA|NA|TRBV12-3/TRBV12-4|TRBJ2-2
CASRWDWRNTGELFF
TGTGCCAGCAGATGGGACTGGCGAAACACCGGGGAGCTGTTTTTT
>NA|TRBD1|TRBV27|TRBJ2-7
CASSVGTGGYEQYF
TGTGCCAGCAGTGTCGGGACAGGGGGTTACGAGCAGTACTTC
>many|NA|TRBV4-1|TRBJ1-1
CASSQGHLFRSNTEAFF
TGCGCCAGCAGCCAAGGTCACTTGTTCAGGTCGAACACTGAAGCTTTCTTT
>many|NA|TRBV15|TRBJ2-5
CATSKNDPRETQYF
TGTGCCACCAGCAAAAATGACCCCAGGGAGACCCAGTACTTC
>few|TRBD2|TRBV7-9|TRBJ2-2
CASSPPTSGRNTGELFF
TGTGCCAGCAGCCCGCCGACTAGCGGGAGAAACACCGGGGAGCTGTTTTTT
>once|NA|TRBV6-2/TRBV6-3|TRBJ2-3
CASGTQRLTDTQYF
TGTGCCAGCGGCACTCAGCGCCTCACAGATACGCAGTATTTT
>NA|NA|TRBV7-9|TRBJ2-3
CASSLLERGADTQYF
TGTGCCAGCAGCTTACTAGAAAGGGGCGCAGATACGCAGTATTTT
>few|NA|TRBV29-1|TRBJ1-1
CSVEGGGSGANTEAFF
TGCAGCGTTGAAGGGGGAGGTTCAGGCGCGAACACTGAAGCTTTCTTT
>many|NA|TRBV4-1|TRBJ2-3
CASSQDPVSTDTQYF
TGCGCCAGCAGCCAAGATCCAGTCAGCACAGATACGCAGTATTTT
>NA|TRBD1|TRBV7-2|TRBJ1-1
CASSLVDRVWDTEAFF
TGTGCCAGCAGCTTAGTCGACAGGGTATGGGATACTGAAGCTTTCTTT
>NA|TRBD2|TRBV5-1|TRBJ2-7
CASSLTRSGEGQYF
TGCGCCAGCAGCTTAACCCGGAGTGGGGAGGGGCAGTACTTC
>few|TRBD2|TRBV12-3/TRBV12-4|TRBJ2-3
CASSKGTSGSVGTDTQYF
TGTGCCAGCAGTAAAGGGACTAGCGGGAGCGTGGGCACAGATACGCAGTATTTT
>NA|NA|TRBV29-1|TRBJ2-1
CSAGQEGGRVNEQFF
TGCAGCGCCGGCCAAGAGGGGGGCCGGGTCAATGAGCAGTTCTTC
>few|NA|TRBV20-1|TRBJ2-5
CSARDLTDRETQYF
TGCAGTGCTAGAGATCTTACGGATCGGGAGACCCAGTACTTC
>NA|NA|TRBV4-3|TRBJ2-1
CASSQVLQRSYNEQFF
TGCGCCAGCAGCCAAGTTCTCCAGCGCTCCTACAATGAGCAGTTCTTC
>NA|TRBD1|TRBV9|TRBJ2-1
CASSFDRVRSYNEQFF
TGTGCCAGCAGCTTCGACAGGGTTAGGTCCTACAATGAGCAGTTCTTC
>NA|TRBD1|TRBV4-1|TRBJ2-7
CASSLGQAGFYEQYF
TGCGCCAGCAGCCTGGGACAGGCGGGATTCTACGAGCAGTACTTC
>NA|TRBD1|TRBV24-1|TRBJ2-2
CATSDGQVTGELFF
TGTGCCACCAGTGATGGACAGGTCACCGGGGAGCTGTTTTTT
>few|NA|TRBV7-2|TRBJ2-5
CASSLRVQETQYF
TGTGCCAGCAGCTTAAGGGTCCAAGAGACCCAGTACTTC
>NA|NA|TRBV14|TRBJ2-3
CASSVTEDTQYF
TGTGCCAGCAGTGTCACTGAGGATACGCAGTATTTT
>few|TRBD1|TRBV5-1|TRBJ2-7
CASSIDRVGEQYF
TGCGCCAGCAGCATAGACAGGGTAGGAGAGCAGTACTTC
>NA|NA|TRBV2|TRBJ1-4
CASILSRRTEKLFF
TGTGCCAGCATCCTGAGCCGGCGCACTGAAAAACTGTTTTTT
>NA|TRBD2|TRBV6-2/TRBV6-3|TRBJ2-3
CASRRAGGSTDTQYF
TGTGCCAGCAGAAGAGCGGGAGGGAGTACAGATACGCAGTATTTT
>NA|NA|TRBV3-1|TRBJ1-2
CASSPSLDSPVGYTF
TGTGCCAGCAGCCCGAGTTTAGACAGTCCCGTTGGCTACACCTTC
>many|NA|TRBV4-3|TRBJ2-7
CASSRKHDFPYEQYF
TGCGCCAGCAGCCGCAAACACGATTTCCCCTACGAGCAGTACTTC
>many|TRBD1|TRBV7-2|TRBJ2-3
CASRTRGRTDTQYF
TGTGCCAGCAGAACCAGGGGGCGGACAGATACGCAGTATTTT
>few|TRBD1|TRBV29-1|TRBJ2-5
CSVGGQGGRETQYF
TGCAGCGTTGGGGGACAGGGTGGGAGAGAGACCCAGTACTTC
>few|TRBD2|TRBV13|TRBJ2-5
CASTAGGPGETQYF
TGTGCCAGTACCGCGGGGGGGCCTGGGGAGACCCAGTACTTC
>many|TRBD2|TRBV6-2/TRBV6-3|TRBJ2-1
CVTGGSGSVGPQFF
TGTGTCACAGGCGGGAGCGGGAGTGTTGGACCCCAGTTCTTC
>few|NA|TRBV5-1|TRBJ2-7
CASTAPGQPDEQYF
TGCGCCAGCACCGCGCCTGGGCAGCCCGACGAGCAGTACTTC
>few|NA|TRBV7-9|TRBJ1-4
CASSLTDRFYEKLFF
TGTGCCAGCAGCTTGACCGACAGGTTCTATGAAAAACTGTTTTTT
>few|TRBD2|TRBV10-3|TRBJ2-5
CAIRSSGSGETQYF
TGTGCCATCAGATCTAGCGGGAGTGGAGAGACCCAGTACTTC
>few|TRBD2|TRBV7-2|TRBJ2-5
CASSLKTSGKETQYF
TGTGCCAGCAGCTTGAAGACTAGCGGGAAAGAGACCCAGTACTTC
>few|NA|TRBV4-2|TRBJ1-4
CASSQDNLNEKLFF
TGTGCCAGCAGCCAAGACAATTTAAATGAAAAACTGTTTTTT
>NA|TRBD1|TRBV27|TRBJ1-1
CASSRTGGGRLAEAFF
TGTGCCAGTAGCCGGACAGGCGGGGGGCGATTGGCTGAAGCTTTCTTT
>many|TRBD2|TRBV7-8|TRBJ2-5
CASSLGGGAKTQYF
TGTGCCAGCAGCTTAGGCGGGGGGGCAAAGACCCAGTACTTC
>NA|NA|TRBV20-1|TRBJ1-2
CSARDPLGGYTF
TGCAGTGCTAGAGATCCCCTCGGTGGCTACACCTTC
>NA|NA|TRBV6-2/TRBV6-3|TRBJ2-1
CASSLAGAGEQFF
TGTGCCAGCAGTTTGGCCGGGGCGGGTGAGCAGTTCTTC
>many|NA|TRBV29-1|TRBJ2-5
CSAYAGGAVQETQYF
TGCAGCGCCTATGCAGGGGGGGCCGTCCAAGAGACCCAGTACTTC
>NA|TRBD1|TRBV20-1|TRBJ1-2
CSALTPGTALGHGYTF
TGCAGTGCTCTCACCCCCGGGACAGCCTTAGGTCATGGCTACACCTTC
>few|TRBD2|TRBV18|TRBJ2-3
CASSAGVSDTQYF
TGTGCCAGCTCAGCGGGAGTGTCGGATACGCAGTATTTT
>few|NA|TRBV15|TRBJ2-4
CATSRLFGGSRGGLNIQYF
TGTGCCACCAGCAGACTTTTTGGAGGGTCTAGGGGGGGTTTGAACATTCAGTACTTC
>many|NA|TRBV20-1|TRBJ2-1
CSARDGRFGNEQFF
TGCAGTGCTAGAGATGGGCGCTTCGGCAATGAGCAGTTCTTC
>NA|TRBD2|TRBV20-1|TRBJ2-1
CSARDRNSGRAAYNEQFF
TGCAGTGCTAGAGATAGGAATAGCGGGAGGGCGGCCTACAATGAGCAGTTCTTC